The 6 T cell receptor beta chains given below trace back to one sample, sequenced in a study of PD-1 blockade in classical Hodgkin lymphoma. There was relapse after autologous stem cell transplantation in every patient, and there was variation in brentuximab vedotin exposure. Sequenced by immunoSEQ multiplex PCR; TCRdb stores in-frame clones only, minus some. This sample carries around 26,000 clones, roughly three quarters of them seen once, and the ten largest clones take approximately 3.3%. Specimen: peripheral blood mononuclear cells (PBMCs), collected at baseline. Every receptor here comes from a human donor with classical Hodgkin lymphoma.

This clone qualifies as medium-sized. CDR3 region: CSVDYRGGYTF. The CDR3 region has the DNA TGCAGCGTCGATTACAGGGGTGGCTACACCTTC. The chain uses TRBV29-1 and TRBJ1-2; 7 bases align to TRBD1. The CDR3 has 11 amino acids. Germline CDR1 SQVTM, CDR2 ANQGSEA. V gave up 6 bases and J gave up 7 bases; unmatched junction bases: 5.

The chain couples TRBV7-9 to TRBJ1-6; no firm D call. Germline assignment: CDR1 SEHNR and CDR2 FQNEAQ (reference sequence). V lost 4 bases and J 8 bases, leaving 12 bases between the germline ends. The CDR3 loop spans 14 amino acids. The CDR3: CASSSDWADSPLHF. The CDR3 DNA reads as TGTGCCAGCAGCTCGGACTGGGCGGATTCACCCCTCCACTTT.

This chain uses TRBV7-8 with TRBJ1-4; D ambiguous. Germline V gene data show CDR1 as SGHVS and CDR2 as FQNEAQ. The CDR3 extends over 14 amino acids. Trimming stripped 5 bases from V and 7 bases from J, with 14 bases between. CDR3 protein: CASSRLRGSEKLFF. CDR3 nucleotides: TGTGCCAGCAGCCGACTGCGGGGATCTGAAAAACTGTTTTTT.

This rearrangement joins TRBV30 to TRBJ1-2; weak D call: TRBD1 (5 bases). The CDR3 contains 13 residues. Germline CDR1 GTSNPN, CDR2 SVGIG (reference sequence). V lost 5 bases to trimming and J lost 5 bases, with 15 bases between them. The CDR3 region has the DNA TGTGCCTGGGATCCTAAGGGGCTTTATGGCTACACCTTC. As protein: CAWDPKGLYGYTF.

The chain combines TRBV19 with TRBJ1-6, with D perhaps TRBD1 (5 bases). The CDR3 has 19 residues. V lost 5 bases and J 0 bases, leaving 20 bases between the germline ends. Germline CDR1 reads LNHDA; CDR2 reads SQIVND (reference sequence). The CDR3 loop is CASSSGPGPTSSYNSPLHF. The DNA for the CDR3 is TGTGCCAGTAGTTCAGGACCGGGACCGACCAGCTCCTATAATTCACCCCTCCACTTT.

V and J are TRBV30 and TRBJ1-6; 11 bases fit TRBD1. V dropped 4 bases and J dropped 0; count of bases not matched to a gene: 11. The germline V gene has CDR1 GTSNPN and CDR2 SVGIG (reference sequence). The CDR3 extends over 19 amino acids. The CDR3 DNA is TGTGCCTGGACACCGGACAGGGGGCTTCTTTCCTCCTATAATTCACCCCTCCACTTT. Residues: CAWTPDRGLLSSYNSPLHF.